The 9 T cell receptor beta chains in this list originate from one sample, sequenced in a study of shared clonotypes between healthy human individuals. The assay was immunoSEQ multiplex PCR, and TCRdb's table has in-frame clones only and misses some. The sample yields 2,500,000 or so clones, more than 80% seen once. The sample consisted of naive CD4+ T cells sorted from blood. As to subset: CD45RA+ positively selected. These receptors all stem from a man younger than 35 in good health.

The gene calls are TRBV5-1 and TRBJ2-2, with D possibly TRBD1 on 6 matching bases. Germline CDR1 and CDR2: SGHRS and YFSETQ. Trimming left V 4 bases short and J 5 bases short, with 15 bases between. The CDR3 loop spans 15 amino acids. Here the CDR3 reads CASSPQGFETGELFF. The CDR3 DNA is TGCGCCAGCAGCCCGCAGGGGTTCGAAACCGGGGAGCTGTTTTTT.

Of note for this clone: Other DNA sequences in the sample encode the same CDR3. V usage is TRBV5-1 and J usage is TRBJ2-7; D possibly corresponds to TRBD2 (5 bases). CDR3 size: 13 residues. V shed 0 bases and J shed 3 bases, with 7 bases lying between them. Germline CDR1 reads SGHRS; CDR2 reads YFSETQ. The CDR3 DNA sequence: TGCGCCAGCAGCTTGGCCCGGGACTACGAGCAGTACTTC. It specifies CASSLARDYEQYF.

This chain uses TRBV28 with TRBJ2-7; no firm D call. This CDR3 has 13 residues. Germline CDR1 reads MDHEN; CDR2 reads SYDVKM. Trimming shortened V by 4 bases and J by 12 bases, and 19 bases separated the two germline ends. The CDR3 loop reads CASSSLNRASGYF. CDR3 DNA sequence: TGTGCCAGCAGTTCTCTAAATAGGGCCAGTGGGTACTTC.

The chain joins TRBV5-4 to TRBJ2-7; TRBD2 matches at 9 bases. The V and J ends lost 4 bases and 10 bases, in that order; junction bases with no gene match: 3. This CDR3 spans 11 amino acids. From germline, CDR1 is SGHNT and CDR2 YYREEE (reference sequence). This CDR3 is CASSAGGAQYF. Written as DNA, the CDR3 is TGTGCCAGCAGCGCGGGAGGGGCTCAGTACTTC.

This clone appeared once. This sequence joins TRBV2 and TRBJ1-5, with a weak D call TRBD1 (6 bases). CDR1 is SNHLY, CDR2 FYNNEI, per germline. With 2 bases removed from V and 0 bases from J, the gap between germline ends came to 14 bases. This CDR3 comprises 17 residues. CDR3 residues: CASSESLGRGSNQPQHF. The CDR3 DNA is TGTGCCAGCAGTGAATCTCTGGGCAGGGGTAGCAATCAGCCCCAGCATTTT.

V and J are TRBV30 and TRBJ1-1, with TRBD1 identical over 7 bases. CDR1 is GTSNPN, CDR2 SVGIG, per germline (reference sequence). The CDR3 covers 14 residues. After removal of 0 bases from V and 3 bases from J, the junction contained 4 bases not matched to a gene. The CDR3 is CAWSVGTADTEAFF. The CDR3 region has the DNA TGTGCCTGGAGTGTAGGGACAGCTGACACTGAAGCTTTCTTT.

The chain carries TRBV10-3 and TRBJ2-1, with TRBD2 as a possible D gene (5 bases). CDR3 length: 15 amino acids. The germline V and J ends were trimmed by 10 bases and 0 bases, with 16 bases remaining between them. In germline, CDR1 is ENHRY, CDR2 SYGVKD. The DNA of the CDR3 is TGTGCCACATCTGCGGGCCAGAGCTCCTACAATGAGCAGTTCTTC. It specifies CATSAGQSSYNEQFF.

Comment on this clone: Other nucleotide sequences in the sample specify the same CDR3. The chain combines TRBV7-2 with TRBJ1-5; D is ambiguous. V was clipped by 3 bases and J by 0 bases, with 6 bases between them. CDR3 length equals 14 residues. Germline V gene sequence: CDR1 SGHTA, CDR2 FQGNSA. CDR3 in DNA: TGTGCCAGCAGCTTGGGAGCTAGCAATCAGCCCCAGCATTTT. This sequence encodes CASSLGASNQPQHF.

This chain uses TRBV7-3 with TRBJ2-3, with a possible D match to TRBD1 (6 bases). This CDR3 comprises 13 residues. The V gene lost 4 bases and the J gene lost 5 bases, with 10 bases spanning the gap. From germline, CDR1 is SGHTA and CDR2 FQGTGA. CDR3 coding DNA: TGTGCCAGCAGCTATCAGACAGGAGATACGCAGTATTTT. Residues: CASSYQTGDTQYF.